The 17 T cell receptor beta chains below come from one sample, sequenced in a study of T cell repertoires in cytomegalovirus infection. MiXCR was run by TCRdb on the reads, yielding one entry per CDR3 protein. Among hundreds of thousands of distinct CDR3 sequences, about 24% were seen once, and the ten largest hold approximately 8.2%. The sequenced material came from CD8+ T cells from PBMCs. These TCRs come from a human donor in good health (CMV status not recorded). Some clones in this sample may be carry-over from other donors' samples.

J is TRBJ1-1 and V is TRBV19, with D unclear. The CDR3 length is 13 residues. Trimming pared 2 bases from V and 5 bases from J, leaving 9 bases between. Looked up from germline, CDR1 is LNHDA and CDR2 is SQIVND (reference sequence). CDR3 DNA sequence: TGTGCCAGTAGTATAACCCGGAGGACTGAAGCTTTCTTT. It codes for CASSITRRTEAFF. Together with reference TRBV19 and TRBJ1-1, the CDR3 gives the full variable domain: DGGITQSPKYLFRKEGQNVTLSCEQNLNHDAMYWYRQDPGQGLRLIYYSQIVNDFQKGDIAEGYSVSREKKESFPLTVTSAQKNPTAFYLCASSITRRTEAFFGQGTRLTVV.

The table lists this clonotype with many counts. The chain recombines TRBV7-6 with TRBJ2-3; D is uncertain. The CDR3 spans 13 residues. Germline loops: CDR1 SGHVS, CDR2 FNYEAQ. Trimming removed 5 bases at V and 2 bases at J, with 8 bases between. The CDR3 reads CASSADITDTQYF. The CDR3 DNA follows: TGTGCCAGCAGCGCCGACATCACAGATACGCAGTATTTT.

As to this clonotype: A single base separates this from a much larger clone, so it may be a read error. CDR3 DNA sequence: TGTGCCAGCAGCCCACATGGGGACTATGGCTACACCTTC. Translating it yields CASSPHGDYGYTF. The rearrangement joins TRBV7-6 to TRBJ1-2; no clear D gene. The germline gives CDR1 SGHVS, CDR2 FNYEAQ. With 5 bases removed from V and 3 bases from J, the gap between germline ends came to 10 bases. This CDR3 is built from 13 residues.

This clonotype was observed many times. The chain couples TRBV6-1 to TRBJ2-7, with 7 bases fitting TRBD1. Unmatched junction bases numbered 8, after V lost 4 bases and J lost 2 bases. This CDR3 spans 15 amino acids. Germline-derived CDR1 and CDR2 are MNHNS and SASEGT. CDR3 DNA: TGTGCCAGCAGTGCCTTCCGGGACAGAGCCTACGAGCAGTACGTC. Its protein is CASSAFRDRAYEQYV.

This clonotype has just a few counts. CDR3 protein: CASSSTSYEQYV. DNA for the CDR3: TGTGCCAGCAGTTCCACTAGCTACGAGCAGTACGTC. V usage is TRBV6-1 and J usage is TRBJ2-7; a weak D match, TRBD2 (5 bases). Trimming took off 5 bases at V and 3 bases at J, with 8 bases between the two ends. The CDR3 runs to 12 residues. The germline V gene has CDR1 MNHNS and CDR2 SASEGT.

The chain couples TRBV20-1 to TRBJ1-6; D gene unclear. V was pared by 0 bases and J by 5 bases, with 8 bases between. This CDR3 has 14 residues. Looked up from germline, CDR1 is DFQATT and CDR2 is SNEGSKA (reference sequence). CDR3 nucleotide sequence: TGCAGTGCTAGAGATAGGGCGGATAATTCACCCCTCCACTTT. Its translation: CSARDRADNSPLHF.

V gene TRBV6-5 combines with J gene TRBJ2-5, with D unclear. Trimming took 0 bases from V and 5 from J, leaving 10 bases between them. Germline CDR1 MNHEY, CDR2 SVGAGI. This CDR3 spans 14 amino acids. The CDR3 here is CASSYSGPDETQYF. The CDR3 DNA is TGTGCCAGCAGTTACTCGGGCCCTGACGAGACCCAGTACTTC.

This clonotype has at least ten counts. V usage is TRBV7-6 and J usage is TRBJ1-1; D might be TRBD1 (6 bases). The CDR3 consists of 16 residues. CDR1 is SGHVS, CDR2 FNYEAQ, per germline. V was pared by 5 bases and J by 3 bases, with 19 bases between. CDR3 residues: CASSLRTAGWDTEAFF. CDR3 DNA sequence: TGTGCCAGCAGCCTTCGGACAGCCGGTTGGGACACTGAAGCTTTCTTT. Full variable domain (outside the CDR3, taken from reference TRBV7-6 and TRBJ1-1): GAGVSQSPRYKVTKRGQDVALRCDPISGHVSLYWYRQALGQGPEFLTYFNYEAQQDKSGLPNDRFSAERPEGSISTLTIQRTEQRDSAMYRCASSLRTAGWDTEAFFGQGTRLTVV.

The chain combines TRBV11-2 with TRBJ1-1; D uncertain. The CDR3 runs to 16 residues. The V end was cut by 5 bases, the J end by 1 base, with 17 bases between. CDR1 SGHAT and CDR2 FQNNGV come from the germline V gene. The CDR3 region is CASSPYRRGANTEAFF. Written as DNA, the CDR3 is TGTGCCAGCAGCCCCTACCGCCGGGGAGCGAACACTGAAGCTTTCTTT.

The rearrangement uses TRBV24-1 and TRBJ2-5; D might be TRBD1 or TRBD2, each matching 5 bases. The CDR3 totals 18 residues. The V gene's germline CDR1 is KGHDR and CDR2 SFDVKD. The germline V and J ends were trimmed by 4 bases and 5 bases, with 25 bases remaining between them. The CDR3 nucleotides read TGTGCCACCAGTGACCCTGACTCGGGGCGTTATAATGTGGAGACCCAGTACTTC. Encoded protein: CATSDPDSGRYNVETQYF.

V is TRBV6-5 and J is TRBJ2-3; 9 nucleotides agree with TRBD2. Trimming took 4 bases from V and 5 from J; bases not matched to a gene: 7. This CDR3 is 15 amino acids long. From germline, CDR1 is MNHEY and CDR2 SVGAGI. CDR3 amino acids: CASSFYSGGLDTQYF. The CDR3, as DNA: TGTGCCAGCAGTTTCTATAGCGGGGGACTAGATACGCAGTATTTT.

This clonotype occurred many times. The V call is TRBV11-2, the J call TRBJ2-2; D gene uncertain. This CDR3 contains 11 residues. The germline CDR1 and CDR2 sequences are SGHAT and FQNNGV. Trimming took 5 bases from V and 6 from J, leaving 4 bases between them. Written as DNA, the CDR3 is TGTGCCAGCAGCCACGCCGGGGAGCTGTTTTTT. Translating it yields CASSHAGELFF.

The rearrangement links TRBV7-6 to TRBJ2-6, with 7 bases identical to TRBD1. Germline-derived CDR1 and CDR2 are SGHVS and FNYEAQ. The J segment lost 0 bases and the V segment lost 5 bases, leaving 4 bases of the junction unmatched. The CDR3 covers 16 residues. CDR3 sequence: CASSPGTVSGANVLTF. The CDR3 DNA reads TGTGCCAGCAGCCCGGGGACAGTCTCTGGGGCCAACGTCCTGACTTTC.

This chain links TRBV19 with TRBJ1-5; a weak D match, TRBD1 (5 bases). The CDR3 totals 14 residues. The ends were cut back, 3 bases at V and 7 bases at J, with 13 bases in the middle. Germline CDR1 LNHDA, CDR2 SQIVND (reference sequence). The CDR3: CASSIVGQGQPQHF. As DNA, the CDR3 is TGTGCCAGTAGTATTGTTGGGCAGGGACAGCCCCAGCATTTT.

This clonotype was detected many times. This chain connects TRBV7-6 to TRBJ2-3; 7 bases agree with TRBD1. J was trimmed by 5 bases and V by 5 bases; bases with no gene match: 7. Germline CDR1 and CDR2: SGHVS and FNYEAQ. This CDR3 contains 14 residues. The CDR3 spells CASSRGQLLDTQYF. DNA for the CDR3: TGTGCCAGCAGCCGGGGACAGCTCTTAGATACGCAGTATTTT. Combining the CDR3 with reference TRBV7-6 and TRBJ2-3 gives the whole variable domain GAGVSQSPRYKVTKRGQDVALRCDPISGHVSLYWYRQALGQGPEFLTYFNYEAQQDKSGLPNDRFSAERPEGSISTLTIQRTEQRDSAMYRCASSRGQLLDTQYFGPGTRLTVL.

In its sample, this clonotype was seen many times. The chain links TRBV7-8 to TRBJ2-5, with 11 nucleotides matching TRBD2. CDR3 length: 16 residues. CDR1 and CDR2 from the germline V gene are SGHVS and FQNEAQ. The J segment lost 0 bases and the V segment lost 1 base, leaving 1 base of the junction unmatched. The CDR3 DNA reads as TGTGCCAGCAGCTTAGTGACTAGCGGGGACCAAGAGACCCAGTACTTC. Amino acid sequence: CASSLVTSGDQETQYF.

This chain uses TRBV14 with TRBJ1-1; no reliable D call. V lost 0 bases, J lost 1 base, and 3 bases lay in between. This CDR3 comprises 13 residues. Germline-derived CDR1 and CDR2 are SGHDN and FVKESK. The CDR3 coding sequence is TGTGCCAGCAGCCAAGAGTGGAACACTGAAGCTTTCTTT. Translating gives CASSQEWNTEAFF.